Presented here are 7 T cell receptor beta chains from one specimen sequenced in a study of T cells in Graves' hyperthyroidism and ophthalmopathy. TCR beta CDR3 sequences were amplified from RNA transcripts. The HTBI primer set served for first-round RT-PCR of the TCR CDR3. TCRdb independently ran MiXCR on the multiplex PCR reads; one entry per CDR3 protein. The sample yields a few hundred thousand distinct CDR3 sequences, more than 15% seen once. Material: blood. The receptors derive from a woman in her twenties or thirties with Graves' hyperthyroidism.

The V gene is TRBV10-2, the J gene TRBJ2-1; the D is unclear. Trimming shortened V by 5 bases and J by 9 bases, and 11 bases separated the two germline ends. This CDR3 has 12 amino acids. From germline, CDR1 is WSHSY and CDR2 SAAADI. The CDR3 sequence is CASSRFVSEQFF. The CDR3 bases are TGCGCCAGCAGTAGATTCGTTAGTGAGCAGTTCTTC.

Concerning this clonotype: It may be a read error: a sequence one base away is much more abundant. This sequence joins TRBV12-5 and TRBJ2-1, with D possibly being TRBD1 or TRBD2 (5 bases each). The CDR3 is 14 residues long. Germline V CDR1 and CDR2: LGHNT, FRNRAP. The CDR3 reads CVSGAGNPYNEQFF. In DNA, the CDR3 is TGTGTTAGTGGGGCGGGTAATCCCTACAATGAGCAGTTCTTC.

This CDR3 is CASSTRDRSYEQFF. In DNA form, the CDR3 reads TGTGCCAGCAGCACCCGGGACAGGAGCTACGAGCAGTTCTTC. The genes are TRBV13 and TRBJ2-7, with 8 bases identical to TRBD1. The J call is uncertain, as TRBJ2-1 better fits the DNA end. The CDR3 totals 14 residues. Germline V lookup: CDR1 PRHDT, CDR2 FYEKMQ (reference sequence).

At least ten counts were recorded for this clonotype. V gene TRBV6-1 combines with J gene TRBJ2-7; D is unresolved. Germline V lookup: CDR1 MNHNS, CDR2 SASEGT. The length of the CDR3 is 14 residues. The V end was cut by 8 bases, the J end by 2 bases, with 16 bases between. CDR3 nucleotide sequence: TGTGCCAGCTCTCGTTCTCCCGGGCCCTACGAGCAGTACTTC. Translated, it gives CASSRSPGPYEQYF.

This clonotype was seen a few times. The chain carries TRBV6-2 or TRBV6-3 and TRBJ1-2, with 7 bases matching TRBD1. Germline V gene lookup returns CDR1 MNHEY and CDR2 SVGEGT. Unmatched junction bases numbered 5, after V lost 6 bases and J lost 4 bases. CDR3 length equals 13 residues. CDR3 amino acids: CASSRNRGYGYTF. The CDR3 DNA follows: TGTGCCAGCAGCCGGAACAGGGGCTATGGCTACACCTTC.

Concerning this clonotype itself: This may be a read error, as it is one base from a much larger clone. The genes are TRBV12-3 or TRBV12-4 and TRBJ2-7; 11 nucleotides agree with TRBD1. CDR3 length: 14 amino acids. Unmatched junction bases numbered 5, after V lost 5 bases and J lost 5 bases. The CDR3 DNA reads as TGTGCCAGCAGTGGATGGACAGGGGGCCACGAGCAGTACTTC. As protein: CASSGWTGGHEQYF.

The genes are TRBV6-1 and TRBJ1-2; the match to TRBD1 covers 7 bases. The V gene end was trimmed by 6 bases and the J gene end by 2 bases; junction bases not matched to a gene: 6. CDR1 is MNHNS, CDR2 SASEGT, per germline. The CDR3 has 14 residues. Written as DNA, the CDR3 is TGTGCCAGCAGCGGGACAGCCGACAACTATGGCTACACCTTC. Encoded protein: CASSGTADNYGYTF.